Listed below are T cell receptor beta chains from one sample, sequenced in a study of blood T cell repertoires in COVID-19. Assay used: immunoSEQ multiplex PCR; TCRdb lists only in-frame clones, some missing. This table has under 250,000 clones, roughly 83% appearing once. Sequencing used peripheral blood. The receptor set was obtained from a woman aged 70-85 years with active or convalescent COVID-19. The CDR3 runs from the conserved cysteine through the conserved F or W. Fields, in order: CDR3 protein, CDR3 DNA, D gene, V gene, clone size, J gene. A D gene is named only where the DNA matches it firmly. Part of the rows lack a size; the others show once, few, many or a class for expanded clones.

CDR3aa: CASRLQGAIYEQYF; CDR3nt: TGTGCCAGCAGGCTACAGGGGGCTATTTACGAGCAGTACTTC; d_gene: TRBD1; v_gene: TRBV28; abundance: .; j_gene: TRBJ2-7
CDR3aa: CASSQLTLRGTTYEQYF; CDR3nt: TGTGCCAGCAGCCAGCTCACACTCAGGGGGACGACCTACGAGCAGTACTTC; d_gene: TRBD1; v_gene: TRBV3-1/TRBV3-2; abundance: .; j_gene: TRBJ2-7
CDR3aa: CASWTVNEKLFF; CDR3nt: TGTGCCAGCTGGACAGTTAATGAAAAACTGTTTTTT; d_gene: .; v_gene: TRBV6-5; abundance: .; j_gene: TRBJ1-4
CDR3aa: CASRTGPPSGANVLTF; CDR3nt: TGTGCCAGCAGGACAGGGCCCCCCTCTGGGGCCAACGTCCTGACTTTC; d_gene: TRBD1; v_gene: TRBV5-6; abundance: .; j_gene: TRBJ2-6
CDR3aa: CASTRDRALYGYTF; CDR3nt: TGTGCCAGCACCCGGGACAGGGCTCTATATGGCTACACCTTC; d_gene: TRBD1; v_gene: TRBV6-5; abundance: .; j_gene: TRBJ1-2
CDR3aa: CASSQTQGIGTEAFF; CDR3nt: TGTGCCAGCAGTCAGACACAGGGGATCGGCACTGAAGCTTTCTTT; d_gene: TRBD1; v_gene: TRBV6-6; abundance: once; j_gene: TRBJ1-1
CDR3aa: CASSISGVYGYTF; CDR3nt: TGTGCCAGCAGCATATCCGGGGTCTATGGCTACACCTTC; d_gene: .; v_gene: TRBV11-2; abundance: .; j_gene: TRBJ1-2
CDR3aa: CASSTLASSYNEQFF; CDR3nt: TGTGCCAGCAGCACCCTAGCGAGCTCCTACAATGAGCAGTTCTTC; d_gene: .; v_gene: TRBV5-6; abundance: .; j_gene: TRBJ2-1
CDR3aa: CAWMVGLSGNTIYF; CDR3nt: TGTGCCTGGATGGTGGGCCTCTCTGGAAACACCATATATTTT; d_gene: .; v_gene: TRBV30; abundance: few; j_gene: TRBJ1-3
CDR3aa: CASSLRMNTEAFF; CDR3nt: TGTGCCAGCAGCCTGAGGATGAACACTGAAGCTTTCTTT; d_gene: .; v_gene: TRBV7-2; abundance: .; j_gene: TRBJ1-1
CDR3aa: CAWPWTPSTGELFF; CDR3nt: TGTGCCTGGCCGTGGACTCCTTCCACCGGGGAGCTGTTTTTT; d_gene: .; v_gene: TRBV19; abundance: once; j_gene: TRBJ2-2
CDR3aa: CASSQVPEGFYEQYF; CDR3nt: TGCGCCAGCAGCCAAGTGCCGGAGGGGTTTTACGAGCAGTACTTC; d_gene: .; v_gene: TRBV4-3; abundance: .; j_gene: TRBJ2-7
CDR3aa: CASRGSANEKLFF; CDR3nt: TGTGCCAGCAGGGGCTCAGCTAATGAAAAACTGTTTTTT; d_gene: .; v_gene: TRBV6-5; abundance: .; j_gene: TRBJ1-4
CDR3aa: CASSFGAGGRGGELFF; CDR3nt: TGTGCCAGCAGTTTTGGGGCGGGGGGACGGGGCGGGGAGCTGTTTTTT; d_gene: TRBD2; v_gene: TRBV27; abundance: .; j_gene: TRBJ2-2
CDR3aa: CASNGALTDTQYF; CDR3nt: TGTGCCAGCAATGGGGCTTTGACGGATACGCAGTATTTT; d_gene: .; v_gene: TRBV6-5; abundance: .; j_gene: TRBJ2-3
CDR3aa: CASSLLAENTEAFF; CDR3nt: TGTGCCAGCAGCTTATTGGCCGAGAACACTGAAGCTTTCTTT; d_gene: .; v_gene: TRBV7-2; abundance: .; j_gene: TRBJ1-1
CDR3aa: CSASVRVF; CDR3nt: TGCAGTGCTAGCGTCAGGGTTTTT; d_gene: .; v_gene: TRBV20-1; abundance: .; j_gene: TRBJ1-1
CDR3aa: CASSFRYNEQFF; CDR3nt: TGTGCCAGCAGTTTCAGGTACAATGAGCAGTTCTTC; d_gene: .; v_gene: TRBV6-6; abundance: .; j_gene: TRBJ2-1
CDR3aa: CASSSTPQGGGYGYTF; CDR3nt: TGTGCCAGCAGTTCGACCCCCCAAGGGGGCGGCTATGGCTACACCTTC; d_gene: TRBD1; v_gene: TRBV6-6; abundance: .; j_gene: TRBJ1-2
CDR3aa: CASSQGISGPGTEAFF; CDR3nt: TGTGCCAGCAGCCAAGGAATATCAGGGCCGGGCACTGAAGCTTTCTTT; d_gene: .; v_gene: TRBV4-2; abundance: few; j_gene: TRBJ1-1
CDR3aa: CASSPAWSEGGREQFF; CDR3nt: TGTGCCAGCAGTCCCGCGTGGAGCGAGGGGGGGCGTGAGCAGTTCTTC; d_gene: .; v_gene: TRBV3-1/TRBV3-2; abundance: .; j_gene: TRBJ2-1
CDR3aa: CASRGAVLTGELFF; CDR3nt: TGTGCCAGTAGAGGGGCCGTTCTCACCGGGGAGCTGTTTTTT; d_gene: .; v_gene: TRBV19; abundance: .; j_gene: TRBJ2-2
CDR3aa: CASSVAWTSGSYNEQFF; CDR3nt: TGTGCCAGCAGCGTAGCCTGGACTAGCGGGTCCTACAATGAGCAGTTCTTC; d_gene: TRBD2; v_gene: TRBV9; abundance: .; j_gene: TRBJ2-1
CDR3aa: CASSPGTSGGHYNEQFF; CDR3nt: TGTGCCAGCAGCCCCGGGACTAGCGGGGGCCACTACAATGAGCAGTTCTTC; d_gene: TRBD2; v_gene: TRBV6-2/TRBV6-3; abundance: .; j_gene: TRBJ2-1
CDR3aa: CASSSPGQVNTEAFF; CDR3nt: TGTGCCAGCAGTTCCCCAGGACAGGTGAACACTGAAGCTTTCTTT; d_gene: TRBD1; v_gene: TRBV6-5; abundance: .; j_gene: TRBJ1-1
CDR3aa: CASSVSLAANTGELFF; CDR3nt: TGTGCCAGCAGCGTAAGCCTAGCGGCGAACACCGGGGAGCTGTTTTTT; d_gene: TRBD2; v_gene: TRBV9; abundance: .; j_gene: TRBJ2-2
CDR3aa: CASSLQGGSTDTQYF; CDR3nt: TGTGCCAGCAGCTTACAGGGCGGTAGCACAGATACGCAGTATTTT; d_gene: .; v_gene: TRBV7-3; abundance: .; j_gene: TRBJ2-3
CDR3aa: CASSPQGADLYEQYF; CDR3nt: TGTGCCAGCTCACCACAGGGGGCTGACCTTTACGAGCAGTACTTC; d_gene: TRBD1; v_gene: TRBV18; abundance: .; j_gene: TRBJ2-7
CDR3aa: CASSLKSVGYTF; CDR3nt: TGTGCCAGCAGTTTAAAGTCGGTAGGCTACACCTTC; d_gene: .; v_gene: TRBV28; abundance: .; j_gene: TRBJ1-2
CDR3aa: CASSPDRGGNQPQHF; CDR3nt: TGTGCCAGCAGCCCGGACAGGGGGGGCAATCAGCCCCAGCATTTT; d_gene: TRBD1; v_gene: TRBV11-1; abundance: once; j_gene: TRBJ1-5
CDR3aa: CASSQDRAFEQFF; CDR3nt: TGTGCCAGCAGCCAAGATCGAGCGTTTGAGCAGTTCTTC; d_gene: .; v_gene: TRBV3-1/TRBV3-2; abundance: once; j_gene: TRBJ2-1
CDR3aa: CASSRNPGDTGELFF; CDR3nt: TGTGCCAGCAGTCGGAACCCTGGAGACACCGGGGAGCTGTTTTTT; d_gene: .; v_gene: TRBV28; abundance: .; j_gene: TRBJ2-2
CDR3aa: CASRERDYGYTF; CDR3nt: TGTGCCAGCCGGGAGCGAGACTATGGCTACACCTTC; d_gene: .; v_gene: TRBV2; abundance: .; j_gene: TRBJ1-2
CDR3aa: CASRLSHRQPSPLHF; CDR3nt: TGTGCAAGTCGCTTATCTCACAGACAACCCTCACCCCTCCACTTT; d_gene: .; v_gene: TRBV12-2; abundance: .; j_gene: TRBJ1-6
CDR3aa: CASSQIDRETSPLHF; CDR3nt: TGTGCCAGCAGCCAAATCGACAGGGAAACTTCACCCCTCCACTTT; d_gene: TRBD1; v_gene: TRBV3-1/TRBV3-2; abundance: .; j_gene: TRBJ1-6
CDR3aa: CASSYRFGVGEKLFF; CDR3nt: TGTGCCAGCAGTTACCGGTTCGGGGTAGGGGAAAAACTGTTTTTT; d_gene: .; v_gene: TRBV6-5; abundance: few; j_gene: TRBJ1-4
CDR3aa: CASSPRTGPLGYTF; CDR3nt: TGTGCCAGCAGCCCCAGAACAGGGCCACTCGGCTACACCTTC; d_gene: .; v_gene: TRBV7-8; abundance: .; j_gene: TRBJ1-2
CDR3aa: CASSVLGDETQYF; CDR3nt: TGTGCCAGCAGCGTTTTAGGGGATGAGACCCAGTACTTC; d_gene: .; v_gene: TRBV9; abundance: .; j_gene: TRBJ2-5
CDR3aa: CASSLQGHPGETQYF; CDR3nt: TGTGCCAGCAGTCTGCAGGGCCACCCCGGAGAGACCCAGTACTTC; d_gene: .; v_gene: TRBV2; abundance: .; j_gene: TRBJ2-5
CDR3aa: CAISPGPIDNSPLHF; CDR3nt: TGTGCCATCAGCCCAGGTCCTATAGATAATTCACCCCTCCACTTT; d_gene: .; v_gene: TRBV10-3; abundance: .; j_gene: TRBJ1-6
CDR3aa: CATAGQGSGEQFF; CDR3nt: TGTGCCACTGCGGGACAGGGGAGTGGTGAGCAGTTCTTC; d_gene: TRBD1; v_gene: TRBV12-3/TRBV12-4; abundance: .; j_gene: TRBJ2-1
CDR3aa: CASSLDVGGSNQPQHF; CDR3nt: TGTGCCAGCAGCTTAGACGTGGGGGGGAGCAATCAGCCCCAGCATTTT; d_gene: .; v_gene: TRBV7-2; abundance: few; j_gene: TRBJ1-5
CDR3aa: CASSPTATGTGGTQYF; CDR3nt: TGCGCCAGCAGTCCAACAGCGACCGGGACAGGGGGGACCCAGTACTTC; d_gene: TRBD1; v_gene: TRBV10-2; abundance: .; j_gene: TRBJ2-5
CDR3aa: CASSLDGQGDTQYF; CDR3nt: TGCGCCAGCAGCTTGGACGGACAGGGGGATACGCAGTATTTT; d_gene: TRBD1; v_gene: TRBV5-1; abundance: .; j_gene: TRBJ2-3
CDR3aa: CASSQGLPGASPLHF; CDR3nt: TGTGCCAGCAGCCAGGGACTCCCTGGCGCTTCACCCCTCCACTTT; d_gene: .; v_gene: TRBV4-2; abundance: .; j_gene: TRBJ1-6
CDR3aa: CASRTGTGDHEQYF; CDR3nt: TGTGCCAGCAGGACCGGGACAGGGGACCACGAGCAGTACTTC; d_gene: TRBD1; v_gene: TRBV2; abundance: .; j_gene: TRBJ2-7
CDR3aa: CASSGTGNTGELFF; CDR3nt: TGTGCCAGCAGCGGGACAGGAAACACCGGGGAGCTGTTTTTT; d_gene: TRBD1; v_gene: TRBV5-4; abundance: .; j_gene: TRBJ2-2